This TCR beta chain was sequenced for a study of CD8 T cells in Susac syndrome. V was shortened by 4 bases and J by 1 base, with 8 bases between the two germline ends. CDR1 and CDR2 from the germline V gene are SQVTM and ANQGSEA. The CDR3 loop spans 13 amino acids. RNA, at roughly 0.45 to 1 ug, was reverse transcribed with random hexamers. In TCRdb, the immunoSEQ multiplex PCR reads were re-called with MiXCR into one record per CDR3 protein. This repertoire shows under 200,000 distinct CDR3 sequences, 85% to 95% found once; its top ten account for approximately 0.094%. Sequenced material: CD4+ T cells from PBMCs. This chain uses TRBV29-1 with TRBJ2-1; no clear D gene. The TCR was taken from a human donor in good health. The CDR3: CSVGEVSYNEQFF. The CDR3 DNA sequence: TGCAGCGTTGGAGAGGTTTCCTACAATGAGCAGTTCTTC.